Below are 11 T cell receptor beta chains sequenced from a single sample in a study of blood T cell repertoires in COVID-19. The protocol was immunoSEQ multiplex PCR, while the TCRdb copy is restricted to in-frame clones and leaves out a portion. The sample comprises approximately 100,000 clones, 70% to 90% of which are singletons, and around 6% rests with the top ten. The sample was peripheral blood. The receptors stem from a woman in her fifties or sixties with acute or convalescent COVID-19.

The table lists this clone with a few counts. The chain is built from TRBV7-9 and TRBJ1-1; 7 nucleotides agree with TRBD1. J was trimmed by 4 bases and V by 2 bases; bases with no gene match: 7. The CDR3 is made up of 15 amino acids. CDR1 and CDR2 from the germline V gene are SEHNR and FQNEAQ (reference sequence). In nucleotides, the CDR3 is TGTGCCAGCAGCTTAAGACAGGGCGGGACCACTGAAGCTTTCTTT. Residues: CASSLRQGGTTEAFF.

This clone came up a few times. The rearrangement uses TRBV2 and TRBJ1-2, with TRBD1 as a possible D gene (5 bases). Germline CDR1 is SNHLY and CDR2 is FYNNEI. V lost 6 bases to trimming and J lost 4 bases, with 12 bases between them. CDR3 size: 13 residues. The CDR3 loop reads CASSYYDSYGYTF. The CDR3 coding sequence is TGTGCCAGCAGCTACTACGACAGCTATGGCTACACCTTC.

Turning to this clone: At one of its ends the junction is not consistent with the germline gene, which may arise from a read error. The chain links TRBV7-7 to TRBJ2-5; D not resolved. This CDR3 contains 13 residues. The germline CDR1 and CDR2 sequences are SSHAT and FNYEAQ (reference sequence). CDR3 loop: CASSPPSGETQYF. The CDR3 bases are TGTGCTAGCAGCCCCCCCAGTGGAGAGACCCAGTACTTC.

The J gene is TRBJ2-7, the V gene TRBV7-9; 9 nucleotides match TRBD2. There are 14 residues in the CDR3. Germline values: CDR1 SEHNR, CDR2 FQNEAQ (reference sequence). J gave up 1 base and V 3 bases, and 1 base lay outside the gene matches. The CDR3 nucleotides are TGTGCCAGCAGCTTTGCGGGAGGGTCCTACGAGCAGTACTTC. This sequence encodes CASSFAGGSYEQYF.

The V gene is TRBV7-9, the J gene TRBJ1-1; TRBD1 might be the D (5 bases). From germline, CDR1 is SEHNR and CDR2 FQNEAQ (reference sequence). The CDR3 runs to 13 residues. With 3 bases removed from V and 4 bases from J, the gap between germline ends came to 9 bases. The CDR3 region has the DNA TGTGCCAGCAGCTTCCAGGGTTTCACTGAAGCTTTCTTT. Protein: CASSFQGFTEAFF.

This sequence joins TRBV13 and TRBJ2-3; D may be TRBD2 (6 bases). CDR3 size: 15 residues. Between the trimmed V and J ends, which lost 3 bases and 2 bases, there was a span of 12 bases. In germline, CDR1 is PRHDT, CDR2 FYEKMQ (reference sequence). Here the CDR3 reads CASSFSGDITDTQYF. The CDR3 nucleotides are TGTGCCAGCAGCTTTTCGGGAGATATCACAGATACGCAGTATTTT. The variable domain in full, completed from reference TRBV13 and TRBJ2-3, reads AAGVIQSPRHLIKEKRETATLKCYPIPRHDTVYWYQQGPGQDPQFLISFYEKMQSDKGSIPDRFSAQQFSDYHSELNMSSLELGDSALYFCASSFSGDITDTQYFGPGTRLTVL.

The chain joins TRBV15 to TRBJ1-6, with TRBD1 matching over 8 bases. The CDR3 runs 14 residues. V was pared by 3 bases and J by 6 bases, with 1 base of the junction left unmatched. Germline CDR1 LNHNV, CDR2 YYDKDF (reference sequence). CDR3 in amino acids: CATSRDRVNSPLHF. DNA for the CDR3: TGTGCCACCAGCAGGGACAGGGTTAATTCACCCCTCCACTTT.

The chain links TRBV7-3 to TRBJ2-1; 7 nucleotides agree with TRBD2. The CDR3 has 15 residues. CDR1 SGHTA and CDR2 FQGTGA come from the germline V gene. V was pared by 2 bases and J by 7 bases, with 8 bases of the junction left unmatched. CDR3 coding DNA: TGTGCCAGCAGCTTAGCTAGCGGAACGAAGAATGAGCAGTTCTTC. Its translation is CASSLASGTKNEQFF. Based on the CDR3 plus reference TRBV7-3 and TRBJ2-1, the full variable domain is GAGVSQTPSNKVTEKGKYVELRCDPISGHTALYWYRQSLGQGPEFLIYFQGTGAADDSGLPNDRFFAVRPEGSVSTLKIQRTERGDSAVYLCASSLASGTKNEQFFGPGTRLTVL.

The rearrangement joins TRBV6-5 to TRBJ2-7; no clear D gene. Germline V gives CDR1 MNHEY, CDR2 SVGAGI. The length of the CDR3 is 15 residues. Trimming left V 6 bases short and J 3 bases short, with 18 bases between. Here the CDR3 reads CASRGDFPTDYEQYF. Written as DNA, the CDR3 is TGTGCCAGCAGAGGAGACTTTCCGACGGACTACGAGCAGTACTTC.

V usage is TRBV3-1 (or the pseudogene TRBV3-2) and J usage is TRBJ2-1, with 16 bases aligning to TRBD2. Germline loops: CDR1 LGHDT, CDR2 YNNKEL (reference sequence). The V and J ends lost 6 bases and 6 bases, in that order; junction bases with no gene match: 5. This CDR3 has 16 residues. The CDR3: CASSLGLAGGPNEQFF. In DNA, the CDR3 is TGTGCCAGCAGTCTGGGACTAGCGGGAGGGCCCAATGAGCAGTTCTTC.

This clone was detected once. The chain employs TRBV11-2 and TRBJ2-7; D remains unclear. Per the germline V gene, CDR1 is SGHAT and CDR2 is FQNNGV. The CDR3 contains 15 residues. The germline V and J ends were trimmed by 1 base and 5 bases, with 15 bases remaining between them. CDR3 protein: CASSLGRYLSNEQYF. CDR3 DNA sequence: TGTGCCAGCAGCTTAGGGCGGTACCTGTCTAACGAGCAGTACTTC.